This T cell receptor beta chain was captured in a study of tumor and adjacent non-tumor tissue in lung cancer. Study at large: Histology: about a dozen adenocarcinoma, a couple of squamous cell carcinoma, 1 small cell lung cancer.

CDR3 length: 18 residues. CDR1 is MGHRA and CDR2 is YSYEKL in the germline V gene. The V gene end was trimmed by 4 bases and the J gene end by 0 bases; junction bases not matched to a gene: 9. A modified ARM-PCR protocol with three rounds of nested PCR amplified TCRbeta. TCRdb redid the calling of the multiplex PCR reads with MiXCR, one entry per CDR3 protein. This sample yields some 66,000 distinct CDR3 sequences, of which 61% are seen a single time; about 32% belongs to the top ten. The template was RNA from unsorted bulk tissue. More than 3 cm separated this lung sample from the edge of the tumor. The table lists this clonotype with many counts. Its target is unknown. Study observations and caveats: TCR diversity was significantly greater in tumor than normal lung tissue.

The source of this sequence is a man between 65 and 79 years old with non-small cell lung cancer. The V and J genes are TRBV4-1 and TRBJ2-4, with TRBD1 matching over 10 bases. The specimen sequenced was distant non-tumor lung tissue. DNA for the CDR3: TGCGCCAGCAGCCCCTTGCGGGGACAGGGGATAGCCAAAAACATTCAGTACTTC. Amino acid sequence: CASSPLRGQGIAKNIQYF.